These T cell receptor beta chains were read from a single sample in a study of shared clonotypes between healthy human individuals. TCRdb keeps only in-frame clones here, not all; method: immunoSEQ multiplex PCR. The data show 1.4 million to 1.5 million clones, about 96% seen once. Sequenced sample: naive CD4+ T cells sorted from blood. The source of these receptors is a man aged 25-45 years in good health. CDR3s include the opening cysteine and the closing phenylalanine or tryptophan. A D gene is named only where the DNA matches it firmly. Only some rows state a clone size, as once, few, many or a class for expanded clones.

TRBV28	few	TRBJ2-1	TRBD2	CASSLLAGVNEQFF	TGTGCCAGCAGTTTGTTAGCGGGAGTCAATGAGCAGTTCTTC
TRBV7-3	.	TRBJ2-2	.	CASSLRGRSNTGELFF	TGTGCCAGCAGCTTACGGGGGCGCTCGAACACCGGGGAGCTGTTTTTT
TRBV2	.	TRBJ2-5	TRBD2	CASSGTSGNQETQYF	TGTGCCAGCAGTGGGACTAGCGGGAATCAAGAGACCCAGTACTTC
TRBV18	.	TRBJ2-7	.	CASSAILDLKGEFSYEQYF	TGTGCCAGCTCAGCGATCCTAGACCTTAAGGGGGAGTTTTCCTACGAGCAGTACTTC
TRBV27	.	TRBJ2-5	TRBD1	CASSRGTGAVWETQYF	TGTGCCAGCAGTCGGGGGACAGGGGCGGTTTGGGAGACCCAGTACTTC
TRBV7-9	.	TRBJ2-2	TRBD2	CASSYKLAGHPRITGELFF	TGTGCCAGCAGCTATAAACTAGCGGGGCACCCTCGAATCACCGGGGAGCTGTTTTTT
TRBV27	.	TRBJ2-4	.	CASSWDVGKNIQYF	TGTGCCAGCAGTTGGGATGTTGGCAAAAACATTCAGTACTTC
TRBV6-6	.	TRBJ2-5	TRBD2	CASSSTSRKGETQYF	TGTGCCAGCAGTTCGACTAGCCGGAAGGGAGAGACCCAGTACTTC
TRBV28	.	TRBJ1-4	.	CASSLPGAQNEKLFF	TGTGCCAGCAGTTTACCAGGGGCCCAAAATGAAAAACTGTTTTTT
TRBV5-1	once	TRBJ2-7	.	CASSSTGTTYEQYF	TGCGCCAGCAGCTCCACCGGGACCACATACGAGCAGTACTTC
TRBV19	.	TRBJ1-5	TRBD1	CASTHRNRGRQPQHF	TGTGCCAGTACCCATCGGAACAGGGGGCGTCAGCCCCAGCATTTT
TRBV11-2	.	TRBJ2-3	TRBD2	CASSLGRTSRRGADTQYF	TGTGCCAGCAGCTTAGGCCGGACTAGCCGGCGGGGAGCAGATACGCAGTATTTT
TRBV10-3	.	TRBJ1-2	TRBD1	CAISGGQGNYGYTF	TGTGCCATCAGCGGGGGACAGGGTAACTATGGCTACACCTTC
TRBV7-8	.	TRBJ2-2	.	CASSLVQSNTGELFF	TGTGCCAGCAGCTTAGTACAGTCAAACACCGGGGAGCTGTTTTTT
TRBV2	.	TRBJ2-7	.	CASSRSGFGSSYEQYF	TGTGCCAGCAGTCGTTCAGGGTTTGGGAGCTCCTACGAGCAGTACTTC
TRBV5-4	.	TRBJ1-1	.	CASAYRGGQNTEAFF	TGTGCCAGCGCCTACCGAGGCGGTCAGAACACTGAAGCTTTCTTT
TRBV2	.	TRBJ2-3	.	CASLNVISTDTQYF	TGTGCCAGCTTAAACGTCATTTCCACAGATACGCAGTATTTT
TRBV4-1	.	TRBJ1-2	.	CASSQVEGLIYGYTF	TGCGCCAGCAGCCAAGTCGAGGGGCTCATCTATGGCTACACCTTC
TRBV27	once	TRBJ2-1	.	CASSFRGRNEQFF	TGTGCCAGCAGTTTCAGGGGTAGGAATGAGCAGTTCTTC
TRBV7-2	.	TRBJ2-1	TRBD1	CASSLDRGLHNEQFF	TGTGCCAGCAGCTTGGACAGGGGGTTACACAATGAGCAGTTCTTC
TRBV10-3	once	TRBJ2-1	.	CAMGPGGHNEQFF	TGTGCCATGGGACCAGGCGGCCACAATGAGCAGTTCTTC
TRBV28	.	TRBJ2-5	TRBD1	CASTPTGPSGTQYF	TGTGCCAGCACCCCGACAGGGCCTTCTGGGACCCAGTACTTC
TRBV19	.	TRBJ2-7	TRBD2	CASSRGLAGTYEQYF	TGTGCCAGTAGTAGGGGACTAGCGGGAACCTACGAGCAGTACTTC
TRBV18	.	TRBJ2-7	TRBD1	CASSRRDRSYEQYF	TGTGCCAGCTCACGACGGGACAGGTCCTACGAGCAGTACTTC
TRBV10-3	.	TRBJ2-7	TRBD1	CAISDGTGSGEQYF	TGTGCCATCAGTGATGGGACAGGGTCCGGCGAGCAGTACTTC
TRBV19	.	TRBJ2-7	.	CASSILSSSYEQYF	TGTGCCAGTAGTATTTTGTCCAGCTCCTACGAGCAGTACTTC
TRBV5-4	once	TRBJ2-2	TRBD2	CASSLELAGVGGGELFF	TGTGCCAGCAGCTTGGAACTAGCGGGAGTTGGCGGCGGGGAGCTGTTTTTT
TRBV9	.	TRBJ2-1	TRBD2	CASSAQGLAAYNEQFF	TGTGCCAGCAGCGCCCAGGGACTAGCGGCCTACAATGAGCAGTTCTTC
TRBV4-3	once	TRBJ2-7	.	CASSQGPGAYVQYF	TGCGCCAGCAGCCAAGGGCCAGGGGCCTACGTGCAGTACTTC
TRBV7-9	.	TRBJ2-7	.	CASSLTPPGVGSYEQYF	TGTGCCAGCAGCTTAACCCCTCCCGGGGTGGGCTCCTACGAGCAGTACTTC
TRBV5-5	.	TRBJ2-1	TRBD2	CASSNIPGLAGGPNEQFF	TGTGCCAGCAGCAATATACCCGGACTAGCGGGAGGGCCCAATGAGCAGTTCTTC
TRBV25-1	.	TRBJ1-4	TRBD1	CASALSGTGGSLGPKLFF	TGTGCCAGCGCCCTCAGCGGGACAGGGGGCTCCCTTGGGCCAAAACTGTTTTTT
TRBV5-1	.	TRBJ2-3	TRBD2	CASSSLAGGPADTQYF	TGCGCCAGCAGCTCACTAGCGGGAGGGCCCGCAGATACGCAGTATTTT
TRBV7-2	.	TRBJ2-7	TRBD2	CASSPGTTNYEQYF	TGTGCCAGCAGCCCCGGGACTACGAATTACGAGCAGTACTTC
TRBV15	once	TRBJ1-2	.	CATSRDVRRTNYGYTF	TGTGCCACCAGCAGAGATGTCAGGCGAACTAACTATGGCTACACCTTC
TRBV2	.	TRBJ2-1	TRBD2	CASSSFPVSGRATEQFF	TGTGCCAGCTCCTCTTTCCCCGTTAGCGGGAGGGCCACTGAGCAGTTCTTC
TRBV6-6	.	TRBJ2-5	.	CATTEGETQYF	TGTGCCACCACCGAGGGAGAGACCCAGTACTTC
TRBV28	.	TRBJ1-5	TRBD1	CASTTLGQGASQPQHF	TGTGCCAGCACTACCCTGGGACAGGGGGCTTCTCAGCCCCAGCATTTT
TRBV5-1	.	TRBJ1-2	.	CASSLGPGVYGYTF	TGCGCCAGCAGCTTGGGACCAGGGGTCTATGGCTACACCTTC
TRBV5-1	.	TRBJ2-1	TRBD2	CASSLLGLVLYNEQFF	TGCGCCAGCAGCTTGTTGGGACTAGTTCTCTACAATGAGCAGTTCTTC
TRBV27	.	TRBJ2-5	TRBD2	CASREIAGGAWGWEGQYF	TGTGCCAGCAGGGAGATAGCGGGAGGCGCTTGGGGTTGGGAGGGCCAGTACTTC
TRBV30	.	TRBJ2-2	.	CAWSPGNTGELFF	TGTGCCTGGAGTCCAGGGAACACCGGGGAGCTGTTTTTT
TRBV19	.	TRBJ1-4	.	CASSFAGSAEKLFF	TGTGCCAGTAGTTTCGCAGGGAGCGCTGAAAAACTGTTTTTT
TRBV2	.	TRBJ1-5	.	CASSDWTEDQPQHF	TGTGCCAGCAGTGACTGGACAGAGGATCAGCCCCAGCATTTT
TRBV21-1	.	TRBJ1-5	.	CASSVQFRTGGKPQHF	TGTGCCAGCAGCGTTCAATTTCGGACAGGGGGTAAGCCCCAGCATTTT
TRBV11-2	.	TRBJ2-7	.	CASSSTRRPSYEQYF	TGTGCCAGCAGCTCAACCCGCCGGCCTTCCTACGAGCAGTACTTC
TRBV5-1	once	TRBJ2-7	TRBD1	CASSLARSQGVQYF	TGCGCCAGCAGCTTGGCCAGGTCGCAGGGGGTGCAGTACTTC
TRBV14	.	TRBJ2-1	.	CASSQVLGRNNEQFF	TGTGCCAGCAGCCAAGTGTTGGGTAGAAACAATGAGCAGTTCTTC
TRBV7-9	.	TRBJ2-1	.	CASSGIAVGSYNEQFF	TGTGCCAGCAGCGGTATAGCGGTGGGGTCCTACAATGAGCAGTTCTTC
TRBV29-1	.	TRBJ1-1	.	CSVEEIRTRVRNTEAFF	TGCAGCGTTGAAGAAATTCGGACAAGGGTGAGGAACACTGAAGCTTTCTTT
TRBV19	.	TRBJ1-5	.	CASSIIKGGNQPQHF	TGTGCCAGTAGTATCATTAAGGGGGGCAATCAGCCCCAGCATTTT
TRBV30	.	TRBJ2-4	TRBD2	CAWRGGTSGTLAKNIQYF	TGTGCCTGGAGGGGAGGGACTAGCGGGACCCTAGCCAAAAACATTCAGTACTTC
TRBV5-6	.	TRBJ2-2	TRBD1	CASSWTGIQNTGELFF	TGTGCCAGCAGCTGGACAGGGATACAGAACACCGGGGAGCTGTTTTTT
TRBV7-8	.	TRBJ2-2	.	CASWVLQHTGELFF	TGTGCCAGCTGGGTCCTCCAACACACCGGGGAGCTGTTTTTT
TRBV6-1	.	TRBJ2-7	.	CASSLDTVVREQYF	TGTGCCAGCAGCCTGGACACCGTAGTTCGCGAGCAGTACTTC
TRBV11-2	.	TRBJ1-2	.	CASSFMYGYTF	TGTGCCAGCAGCTTCATGTACGGCTACACCTTC
TRBV7-3	.	TRBJ2-6	.	CASSSISGANVLTF	TGTGCCAGCAGCTCTATATCTGGGGCCAACGTCCTGACTTTC
TRBV7-9	.	TRBJ2-1	TRBD1	CASSPDRANYNEQFF	TGTGCCAGCAGCCCGGACAGGGCCAACTACAATGAGCAGTTCTTC
TRBV7-9	.	TRBJ2-3	.	CASSLGAVPTDTQYF	TGTGCCAGCAGCTTAGGAGCGGTTCCCACAGATACGCAGTATTTT